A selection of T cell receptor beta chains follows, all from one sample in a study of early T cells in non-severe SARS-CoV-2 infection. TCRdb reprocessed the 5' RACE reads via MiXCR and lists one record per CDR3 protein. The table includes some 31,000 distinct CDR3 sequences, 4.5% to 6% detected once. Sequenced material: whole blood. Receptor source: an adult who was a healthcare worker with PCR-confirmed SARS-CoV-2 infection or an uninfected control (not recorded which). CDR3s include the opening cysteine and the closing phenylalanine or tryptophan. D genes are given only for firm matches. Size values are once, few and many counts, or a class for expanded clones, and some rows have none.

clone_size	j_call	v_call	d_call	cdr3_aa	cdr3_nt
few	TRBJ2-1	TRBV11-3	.	CASSLALYNEQFF	TGTGCCAGCAGCTTAGCTCTCTACAATGAGCAGTTCTTC
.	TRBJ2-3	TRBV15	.	CATSRGKGFPSTDTQYF	TGTGCCACCAGCAGAGGCAAAGGGTTTCCTAGCACAGATACGCAGTATTTT
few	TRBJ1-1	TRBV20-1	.	CSAPDTGRATEAFF	TGCAGTGCCCCAGATACAGGGCGAGCAACTGAAGCTTTCTTT
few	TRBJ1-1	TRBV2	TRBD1	CAIRTGGWDRNNMNTEAFF	TGTGCCATTCGGACAGGGGGATGGGACCGAAATAACATGAACACTGAAGCTTTCTTT
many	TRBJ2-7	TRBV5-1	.	CASSPDGGGISLLYEQYF	TGCGCCAGCAGCCCAGACGGTGGCGGAATATCCCTCCTCTACGAGCAGTACTTC
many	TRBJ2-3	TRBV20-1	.	CSVGAHDTQYF	TGCAGTGTAGGGGCCCACGATACGCAGTATTTT
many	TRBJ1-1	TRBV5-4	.	CASSLGWTEAFF	TGTGCCAGCAGCTTAGGTTGGACTGAAGCTTTCTTT
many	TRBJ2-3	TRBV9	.	CASSGIHSGSTDTQYF	TGTGCCAGCAGCGGTATCCATAGCGGTAGCACAGATACGCAGTATTTT
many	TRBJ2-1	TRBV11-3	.	CASSLWGGEQFF	TGTGCCAGCAGCTTATGGGGAGGTGAGCAGTTCTTC
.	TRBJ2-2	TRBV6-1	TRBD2	CASRAASGTGELFF	TGTGCCAGCAGGGCGGCTAGCGGGACCGGGGAGCTGTTTTTT
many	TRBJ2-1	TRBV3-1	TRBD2	CASSQDPAGGGNEQFF	TGTGCCAGCAGCCAAGATCCAGCGGGAGGAGGTAATGAGCAGTTCTTC
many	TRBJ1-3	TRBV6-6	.	CASSYGQGGNTIYF	TGTGCCAGCAGTTACGGTCAGGGTGGAAACACCATATATTTT
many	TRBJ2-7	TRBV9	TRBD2	CASSVEAAGGNYEQYF	TGTGCCAGCAGCGTAGAGGCAGCGGGAGGGAACTACGAGCAGTACTTC
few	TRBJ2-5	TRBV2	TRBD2	CASIKSAGVETQYF	TGTGCCAGCATCAAGTCGGCGGGAGTAGAGACCCAGTACTTC
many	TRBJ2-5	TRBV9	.	CASSPGLGYETQYF	TGTGCCAGCAGCCCAGGACTGGGATACGAGACCCAGTACTTC
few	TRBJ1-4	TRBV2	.	CASSETGRLGKLFF	TGTGCCAGCAGTGAAACCGGACGCTTAGGGAAACTGTTTTTT
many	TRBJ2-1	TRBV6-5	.	CASSYSGGSYNEQFF	TGTGCCAGCAGTTATTCAGGGGGGTCCTACAATGAGCAGTTCTTC
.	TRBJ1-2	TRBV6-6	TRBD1	CASSTDRVEGYTF	TGTGCCAGCAGTACTGACAGGGTCGAAGGCTACACCTTC
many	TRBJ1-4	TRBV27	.	CASSFGQTNEKLFF	TGTGCCAGCAGTTTTGGACAGACTAATGAAAAACTGTTTTTT
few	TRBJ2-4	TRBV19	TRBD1	CASSTSPGTGAGNIQYF	TGTGCCAGTAGTACCAGTCCCGGGACAGGGGCCGGAAACATTCAGTACTTC
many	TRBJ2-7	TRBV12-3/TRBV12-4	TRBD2	CASSFPPWREDFYEQYF	TGTGCCAGCAGTTTTCCCCCGTGGCGGGAGGACTTCTACGAGCAGTACTTC
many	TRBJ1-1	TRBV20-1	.	CSASRVTEAFF	TGCAGTGCTAGTAGGGTTACTGAAGCTTTCTTT
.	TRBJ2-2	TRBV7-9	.	CASSARIPTGELFF	TGTGCCAGCAGCGCCCGGATCCCCACCGGGGAGCTGTTTTTT
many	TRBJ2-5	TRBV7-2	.	CASSLRGAGQETQYF	TGTGCCAGCAGCTTAAGGGGCGCGGGCCAAGAGACCCAGTACTTC
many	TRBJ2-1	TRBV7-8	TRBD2	CASNLGGQGKGLAGPEQFF	TGTGCCAGCAACCTTGGGGGGCAGGGTAAGGGACTAGCGGGACCTGAGCAGTTCTTC
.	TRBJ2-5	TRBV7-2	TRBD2	CASSSTGTSQETQYF	TGTGCCAGCAGCTCAACCGGGACTAGCCAAGAGACCCAGTACTTC
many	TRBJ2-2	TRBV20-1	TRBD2	CSARGLAGLSGELFF	TGCAGTGCTAGGGGACTAGCGGGATTGAGCGGGGAGCTGTTTTTT
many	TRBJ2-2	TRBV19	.	CASSSLARNTGELFF	TGTGCCAGTAGTTCCCTAGCGAGAAACACCGGGGAGCTGTTTTTT
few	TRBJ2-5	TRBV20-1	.	CSARRPGPQETQYF	TGCAGTGCTAGGAGGCCAGGCCCCCAAGAGACCCAGTACTTC
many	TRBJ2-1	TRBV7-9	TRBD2	CASSLGVVRLAGNNEQFF	TGTGCCAGCAGCTTAGGGGTCGTTCGGCTAGCGGGGAACAATGAGCAGTTCTTC
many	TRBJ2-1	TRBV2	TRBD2	CASRWTRTTNEQFF	TGTGCCAGCAGATGGACTAGAACCACCAATGAGCAGTTCTTC
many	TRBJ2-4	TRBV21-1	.	CASSKLGWLAKNIQYF	TGTGCCAGCAGCAAATTAGGCTGGCTAGCCAAAAACATTCAGTACTTC
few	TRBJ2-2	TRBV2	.	CASSGDGAGELFF	TGTGCCAGCAGTGGCGACGGCGCCGGGGAGCTGTTTTTT
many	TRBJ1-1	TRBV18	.	CASSLIKRGSGTEAFF	TGTGCCAGCTCACTAATTAAAAGGGGATCAGGCACTGAAGCTTTCTTT
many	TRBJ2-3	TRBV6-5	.	CASKGPLTPDTQYF	TGTGCCAGCAAGGGGCCACTTACCCCAGATACGCAGTATTTT
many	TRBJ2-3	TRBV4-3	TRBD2	CASSQDSSGRGADTQYF	TGCGCCAGCAGCCAAGACTCTAGCGGGAGAGGGGCAGATACGCAGTATTTT
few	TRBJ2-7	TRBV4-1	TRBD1	CASSHGYGGQGASYEQYF	TGCGCCAGCAGCCATGGGTATGGGGGACAGGGGGCCTCCTACGAGCAGTACTTC
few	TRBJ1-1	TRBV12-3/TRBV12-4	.	CASRTPGYTEAFF	TGTGCCAGCAGGACCCCAGGCTACACTGAAGCTTTCTTT
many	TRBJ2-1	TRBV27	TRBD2	CAARAGAYNEQFF	TGTGCCGCCAGAGCGGGAGCCTACAATGAGCAGTTCTTC
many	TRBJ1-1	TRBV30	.	CAWSGRYTEAFF	TGTGCCTGGAGTGGTAGGTACACTGAAGCTTTCTTT
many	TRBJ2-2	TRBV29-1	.	CSVESGYTGELFF	TGCAGCGTTGAAAGTGGGTACACCGGGGAGCTGTTTTTT
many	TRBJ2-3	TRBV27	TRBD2	CASSLGTSGTDTQYF	TGTGCCAGCAGTCTCGGGACTAGCGGCACAGATACGCAGTATTTT
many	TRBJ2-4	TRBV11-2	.	CASRGWTPADVKNIQYF	TGTGCCAGCCGGGGATGGACTCCAGCGGACGTCAAAAACATTCAGTACTTC
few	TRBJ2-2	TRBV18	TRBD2	CASSSGLINAGELFF	TGTGCCAGCTCGTCGGGACTAATAAACGCCGGGGAGCTGTTTTTT
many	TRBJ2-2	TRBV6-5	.	CASVSRNTGELFF	TGTGCCAGCGTGTCCAGGAACACCGGGGAGCTGTTTTTT
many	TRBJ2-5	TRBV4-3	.	CASSHGGRWDRETQYF	TGCGCCAGCAGCCATGGGGGACGATGGGACCGAGAGACCCAGTACTTC
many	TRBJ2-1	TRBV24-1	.	CATSDPSGTSYNEQFF	TGTGCCACCAGTGACCCTTCTGGGACTTCCTACAATGAGCAGTTCTTC
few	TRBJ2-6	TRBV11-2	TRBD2	CASSPKRGRSVVGANVLTF	TGTGCCAGCAGCCCGAAGCGGGGACGTTCAGTTGTTGGGGCCAACGTCCTGACTTTC
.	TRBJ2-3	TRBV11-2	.	CASSLVRTTGSTDTQYF	TGTGCCAGCAGCTTAGTTCGGACTACCGGAAGCACAGATACGCAGTATTTT